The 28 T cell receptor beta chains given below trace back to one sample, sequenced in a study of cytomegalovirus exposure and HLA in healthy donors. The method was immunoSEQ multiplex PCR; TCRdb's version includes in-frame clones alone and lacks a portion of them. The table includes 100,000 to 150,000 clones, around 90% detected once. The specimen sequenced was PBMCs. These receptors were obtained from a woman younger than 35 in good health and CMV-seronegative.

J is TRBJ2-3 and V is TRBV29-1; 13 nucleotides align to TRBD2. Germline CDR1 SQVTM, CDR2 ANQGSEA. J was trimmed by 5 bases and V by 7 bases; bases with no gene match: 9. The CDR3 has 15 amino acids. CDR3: CSGLAGGGARDTQYF. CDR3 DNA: TGCAGCGGACTAGCGGGGGGAGGAGCGAGAGATACGCAGTATTTT.

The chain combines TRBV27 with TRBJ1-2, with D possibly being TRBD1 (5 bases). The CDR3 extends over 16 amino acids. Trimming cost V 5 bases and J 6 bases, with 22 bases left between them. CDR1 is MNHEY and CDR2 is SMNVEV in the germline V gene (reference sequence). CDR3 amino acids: CASSKRPPQGRHGYTF. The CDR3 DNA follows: TGTGCCAGCAGTAAAAGACCACCGCAGGGAAGGCATGGCTACACCTTC.

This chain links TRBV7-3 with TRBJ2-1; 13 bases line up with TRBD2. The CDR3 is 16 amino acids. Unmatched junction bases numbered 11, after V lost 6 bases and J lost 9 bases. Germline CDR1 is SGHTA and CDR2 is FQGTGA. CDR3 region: CASRRTGLAGSVEQFF. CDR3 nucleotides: TGTGCCAGCAGGCGAACGGGACTAGCGGGAAGCGTTGAGCAGTTCTTC. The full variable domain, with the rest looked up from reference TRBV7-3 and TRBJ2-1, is GAGVSQTPSNKVTEKGKYVELRCDPISGHTALYWYRQSLGQGPEFLIYFQGTGAADDSGLPNDRFFAVRPEGSVSTLKIQRTERGDSAVYLCASRRTGLAGSVEQFFGPGTRLTVL.

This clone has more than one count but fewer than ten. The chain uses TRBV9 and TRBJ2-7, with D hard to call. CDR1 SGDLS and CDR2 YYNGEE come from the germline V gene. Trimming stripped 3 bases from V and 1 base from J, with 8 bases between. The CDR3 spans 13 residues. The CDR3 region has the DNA TGTGCCAGCAGCGGGGCCAGTTCCTACGAGCAGTACTTC. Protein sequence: CASSGASSYEQYF.

The CDR3 nucleotides are TGTGCCAGCAGCCCAACAGGGGGCTATGGCTACACCTTC. It encodes CASSPTGGYGYTF. This chain connects TRBV5-4 to TRBJ1-2, with 8 bases aligning to TRBD1. The length of the CDR3 is 13 residues. Trimming removed 4 bases from V and 4 bases from J; junction bases left unmatched: 3. Germline lookup yields CDR1 SGHNT and CDR2 YYREEE (reference sequence). Looking up the rest from reference TRBV5-4 and TRBJ1-2 gives the full variable domain: ETGVTQSPTHLIKTRGQQVTLRCSSQSGHNTVSWYQQALGQGPQFIFQYYREEENGRGNFPPRFSGLQFPNYSSELNVNALELDDSALYLCASSPTGGYGYTFGSGTRLTVV.

The CDR3, as DNA: TGCGCCAGCAGCTTGGGGGTCGGGGATCAGCCCCAGCATTTT. Its protein product is CASSLGVGDQPQHF. The chain employs TRBV5-1 and TRBJ1-5; D remains ambiguous. The germline V gene encodes CDR1 SGHRS and CDR2 YFSETQ. The CDR3 spans 14 residues. The V gene lost 0 bases and the J gene lost 5 bases, with 9 bases spanning the gap.

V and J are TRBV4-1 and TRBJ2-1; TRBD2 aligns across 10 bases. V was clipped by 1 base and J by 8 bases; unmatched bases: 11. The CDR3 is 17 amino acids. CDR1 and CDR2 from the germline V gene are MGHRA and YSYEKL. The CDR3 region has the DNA TGCGCCAGCAGCCAAGCCAGGGGAACTAGCGGGAATGATGAGCAGTTCTTC. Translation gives CASSQARGTSGNDEQFF.

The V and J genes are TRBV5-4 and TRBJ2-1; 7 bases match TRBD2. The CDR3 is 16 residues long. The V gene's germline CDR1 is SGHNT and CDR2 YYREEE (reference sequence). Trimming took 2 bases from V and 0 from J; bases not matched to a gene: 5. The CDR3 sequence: CASSFGTTSSYNEQFF. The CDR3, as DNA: TGTGCCAGCAGCTTCGGGACTACTAGCTCCTACAATGAGCAGTTCTTC.

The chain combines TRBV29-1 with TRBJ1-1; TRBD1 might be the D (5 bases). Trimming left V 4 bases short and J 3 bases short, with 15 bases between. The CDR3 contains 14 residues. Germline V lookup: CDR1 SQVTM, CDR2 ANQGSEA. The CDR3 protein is CSVVVFGDYTEAFF. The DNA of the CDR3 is TGCAGCGTTGTTGTATTTGGGGACTACACTGAAGCTTTCTTT.

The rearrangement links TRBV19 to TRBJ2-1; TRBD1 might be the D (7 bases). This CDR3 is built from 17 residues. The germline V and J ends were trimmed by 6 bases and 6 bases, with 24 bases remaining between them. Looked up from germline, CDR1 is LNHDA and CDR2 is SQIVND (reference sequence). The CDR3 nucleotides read TGTGCCAGTAGCGACCCCAGGGGGGTCGTAAGGCCCAATGAGCAGTTCTTC. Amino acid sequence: CASSDPRGVVRPNEQFF.

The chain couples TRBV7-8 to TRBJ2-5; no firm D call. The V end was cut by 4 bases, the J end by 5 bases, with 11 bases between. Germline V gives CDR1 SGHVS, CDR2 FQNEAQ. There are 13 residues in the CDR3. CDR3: CASSWSNWETQYF. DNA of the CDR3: TGTGCCAGCAGCTGGTCAAACTGGGAGACCCAGTACTTC.

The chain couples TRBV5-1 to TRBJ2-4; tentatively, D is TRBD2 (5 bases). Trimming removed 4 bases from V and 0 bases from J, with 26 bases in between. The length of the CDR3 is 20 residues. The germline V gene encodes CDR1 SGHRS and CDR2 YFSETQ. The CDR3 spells CASSNGGAGSSNLAKNIQYF. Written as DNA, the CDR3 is TGCGCCAGCAGCAACGGAGGTGCGGGTAGTAGCAATCTAGCCAAAAACATTCAGTACTTC.

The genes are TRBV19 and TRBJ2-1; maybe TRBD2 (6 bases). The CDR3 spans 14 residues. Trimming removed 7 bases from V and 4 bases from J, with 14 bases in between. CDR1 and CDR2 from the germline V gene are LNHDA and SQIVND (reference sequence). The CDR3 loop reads CASNPGLIYNEQFF. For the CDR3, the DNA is TGTGCCAGTAACCCGGGACTCATTTACAATGAGCAGTTCTTC.

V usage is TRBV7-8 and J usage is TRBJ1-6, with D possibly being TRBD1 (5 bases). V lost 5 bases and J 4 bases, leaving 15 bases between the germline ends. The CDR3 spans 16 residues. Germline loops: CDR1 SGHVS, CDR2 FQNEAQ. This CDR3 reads CASSRARQMYNSPLHF. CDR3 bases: TGTGCCAGCAGCCGCGCTAGACAGATGTATAATTCACCCCTCCACTTT.

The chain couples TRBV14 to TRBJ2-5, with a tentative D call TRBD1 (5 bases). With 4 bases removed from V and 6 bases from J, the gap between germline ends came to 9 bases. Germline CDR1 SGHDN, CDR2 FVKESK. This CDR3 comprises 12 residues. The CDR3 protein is CASSPDMKTQYF. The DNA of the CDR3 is TGTGCCAGCAGCCCGGACATGAAGACCCAGTACTTC.

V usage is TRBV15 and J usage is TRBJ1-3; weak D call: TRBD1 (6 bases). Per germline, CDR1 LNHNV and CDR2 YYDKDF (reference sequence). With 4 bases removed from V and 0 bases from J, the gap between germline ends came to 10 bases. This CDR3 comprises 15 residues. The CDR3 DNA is TGTGCCACCAGCACCGACAGGTCCTCTGGAAACACCATATATTTT. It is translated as CATSTDRSSGNTIYF. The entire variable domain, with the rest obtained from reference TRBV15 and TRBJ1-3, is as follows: DAMVIQNPRYQVTQFGKPVTLSCSQTLNHNVMYWYQQKSSQAPKLLFHYYDKDFNNEADTPDNFQSRRPNTSFCFLDIRSPGLGDTAMYLCATSTDRSSGNTIYFGEGSWLTVV.

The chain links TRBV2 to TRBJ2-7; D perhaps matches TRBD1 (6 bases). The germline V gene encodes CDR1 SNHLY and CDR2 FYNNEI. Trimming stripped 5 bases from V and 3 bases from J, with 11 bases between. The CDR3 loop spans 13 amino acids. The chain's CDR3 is CASSSTGSYEQYF. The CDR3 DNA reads TGTGCCAGCAGTTCAACAGGGAGCTACGAGCAGTACTTC.

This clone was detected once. The CDR3 reads CASSLIHGTAKAYEQYF. DNA for the CDR3: TGTGCCAGTAGTCTAATCCATGGGACAGCTAAAGCCTACGAGCAGTACTTC. The chain uses TRBV19 and TRBJ2-7, with TRBD1 identical over 7 bases. This CDR3 comprises 17 residues. V lost 5 bases to trimming and J lost 2 bases; unmatched junction nucleotides: 15. In germline, CDR1 is LNHDA, CDR2 SQIVND (reference sequence).

The CDR3 region is CASSPATGSGTQYF. The CDR3 nucleotides read TGTGCCAGCTCACCAGCTACGGGGTCAGGGACCCAGTACTTC. The rearrangement uses TRBV18 and TRBJ2-5; D possibly corresponds to TRBD2 (5 bases). This CDR3 region has 14 residues. Trimming took off 2 bases at V and 7 bases at J, with 14 bases between the two ends. Germline CDR1 reads KGHSH; CDR2 reads LQKENI.

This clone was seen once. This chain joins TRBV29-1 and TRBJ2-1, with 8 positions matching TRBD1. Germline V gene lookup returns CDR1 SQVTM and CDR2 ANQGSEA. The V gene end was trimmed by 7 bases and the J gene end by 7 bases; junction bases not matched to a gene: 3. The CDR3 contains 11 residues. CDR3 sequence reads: CSGTGRNEQFF. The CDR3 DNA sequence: TGCAGCGGGACAGGGAGGAATGAGCAGTTCTTC.

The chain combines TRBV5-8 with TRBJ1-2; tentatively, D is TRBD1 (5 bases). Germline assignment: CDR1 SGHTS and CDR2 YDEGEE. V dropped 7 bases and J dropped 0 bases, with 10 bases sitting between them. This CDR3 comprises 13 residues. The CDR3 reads CASRGGSNYGYTF. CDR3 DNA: TGTGCCAGCCGGGGGGGATCTAACTATGGCTACACCTTC. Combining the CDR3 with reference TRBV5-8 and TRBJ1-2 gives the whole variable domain EAGVTQSPTHLIKTRGQQATLRCSPISGHTSVYWYQQALGLGLQFLLWYDEGEERNRGNFPPRFSGRQFPNYSSELNVNALELEDSALYLCASRGGSNYGYTFGSGTRLTVV.

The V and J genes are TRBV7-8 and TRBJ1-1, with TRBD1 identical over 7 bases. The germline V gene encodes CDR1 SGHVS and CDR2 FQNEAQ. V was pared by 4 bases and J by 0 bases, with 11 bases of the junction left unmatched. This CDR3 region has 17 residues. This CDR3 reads CASSSPTPGQMNTEAFF. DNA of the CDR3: TGTGCCAGCAGCTCTCCTACCCCGGGACAGATGAACACTGAAGCTTTCTTT.

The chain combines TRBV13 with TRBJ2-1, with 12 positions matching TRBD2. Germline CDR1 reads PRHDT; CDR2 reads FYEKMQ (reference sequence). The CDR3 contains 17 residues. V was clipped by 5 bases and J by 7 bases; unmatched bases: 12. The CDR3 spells CASSPPTLAGGRNEQFF. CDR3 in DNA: TGTGCCAGCAGCCCACCCACCCTAGCGGGGGGGCGTAATGAGCAGTTCTTC.

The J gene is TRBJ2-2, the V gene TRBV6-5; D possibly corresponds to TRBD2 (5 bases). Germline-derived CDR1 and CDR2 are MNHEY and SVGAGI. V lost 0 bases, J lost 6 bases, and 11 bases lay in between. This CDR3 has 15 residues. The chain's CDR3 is CASSYSNLAAGELFF. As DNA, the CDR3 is TGTGCCAGCAGTTACTCGAACCTAGCCGCCGGGGAGCTGTTTTTT.

In nucleotides, the CDR3 is TGTGCCAGCAGTCAACTCGTAAACACCGGGGAGCTGTTTTTT. It specifies CASSQLVNTGELFF. The rearrangement joins TRBV2 to TRBJ2-2; D is uncertain. CDR1 SNHLY and CDR2 FYNNEI come from the germline V gene. The CDR3 extends over 14 amino acids. Trimming removed 5 bases from V and 2 bases from J, with 9 bases in between. The complete variable domain, with remaining parts taken from reference TRBV2 and TRBJ2-2, reads EPEVTQTPSHQVTQMGQEVILRCVPISNHLYFYWYRQILGQKVEFLVSFYNNEISEKSEIFDDQFSVERPDGSNFTLKIRSTKLEDSAMYFCASSQLVNTGELFFGEGSRLTVL.

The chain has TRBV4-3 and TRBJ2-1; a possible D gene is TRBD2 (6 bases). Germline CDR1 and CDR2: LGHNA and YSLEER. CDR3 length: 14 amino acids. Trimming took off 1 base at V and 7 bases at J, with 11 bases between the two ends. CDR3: CASSQGAGRNEQFF. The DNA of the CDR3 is TGCGCCAGCAGCCAAGGGGCAGGGAGGAATGAGCAGTTCTTC.

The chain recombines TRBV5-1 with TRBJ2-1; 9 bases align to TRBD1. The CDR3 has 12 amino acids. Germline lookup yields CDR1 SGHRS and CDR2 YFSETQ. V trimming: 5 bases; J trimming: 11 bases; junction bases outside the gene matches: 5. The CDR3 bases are TGCGCCAGCAGTTGGGACAGGGTTCAGCAGTTCTTC. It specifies CASSWDRVQQFF.

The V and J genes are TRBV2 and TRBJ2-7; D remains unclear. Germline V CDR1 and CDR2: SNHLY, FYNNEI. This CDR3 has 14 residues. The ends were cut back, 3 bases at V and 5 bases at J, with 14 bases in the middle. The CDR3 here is CASSETYYIHEQYF. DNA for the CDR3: TGTGCCAGCAGTGAGACATATTACATCCACGAGCAGTACTTC.